This T cell receptor beta chain was captured by sequencing in a study of shared clonotypes between healthy human individuals (dated by TCRdb to about 2020). About the full investigation: The cohort included three men and two women between 18 and 49 years of age. Per donor, three plates each were used for CD4 naive and CD4 memory, two for CD8 naive, and one for CD8 memory. Blood TCR repertoires of roughly 5 healthy adults were deeply sequenced to estimate repertoire size and the extent of clonotype sharing between individuals. Different laboratories and diverse techniques were used to prepare libraries and sequence TCR repertoires, to increase sequencing depth and limit assay-specific biases. Per donor, leukapheresis produced somewhere between about 0.9 and 9.5 billion PBMCs.

The donors were healthy, HIV-negative adults who had no recently reported acute infections or vaccinations. Every donor was a Caucasian adult residing in Nashville, Tennessee, USA. CD4+ T cells were enriched through magnetic negative selection, after which naive cells were positively selected on CD45RA and the remaining negative fraction served as the memory subset. Blood was collected by leukapheresis, and PBMCs were isolated by Ficoll-Histopaque density gradient centrifugation and then cryopreserved in liquid nitrogen vapor phase. Analytical flow cytometry was used to check the purity and quantity of every magnetically sorted T cell population. Genomic DNA was isolated from each sorted fraction and quantified by UV absorbance on a Nanodrop 2000c. Using the deep immunoSEQ assay, multiplex PCR amplified TCR CDR3 regions from genomic DNA. Extracted genomic DNA from each cell subset was distributed evenly across all wells of several immunoSEQ 96-well plates, and each plate was treated as a replicate. For sorted subsets, each replicate PCR was loaded with 200 to 250 ng genomic DNA, equivalent to about 33,000 T cell genomes. Purified libraries were measured with a Qubit 3.0 fluorometer, size-checked on a Bioanalyzer 2100, and measured again with the KAPA Library Quantification kit. Each immunoSEQ 96-well plate was sequenced on its own single-read 150-cycle Illumina NextSeq 550 flow cell. The original methods were these. Because the immunoSEQ output held only junctional sequences and lacked quality scores, the filtering could not match the filtering applied to full-length reads. To assign V/J genes and CDR3, sequences were annotated against IMGT germline references using PyIR, a Python wrapper for IgBLAST v1.9. Any read was removed if the V/J assignment was weak (E-value above 1e-6), the CDR3 was missing, or the read contained stop codons, out-of-frame junctions, or ambiguous translated residues. V3J clonotypes were defined by identical inferred V gene, J gene, and CDR3 amino acid sequence. Percentage overlap between repertoires was computed as shared unique clonotypes divided by the size of the smaller repertoire. Three approaches were used to assess repertoire richness: RTK rarefaction, the Chao1 estimator, and Recon v2.1 estimates of unobserved clonotypes. OLGA was used to compute generation probabilities for all TCRbeta clonotypes that the gDNA method yielded from four donors. TCRdb re-hosts the immuneACCESS table, in-frame sequences only. Its copies lack some clones; in the studies checked, an unresolved V gene accounts for under half of them, and the cause for the rest is not known. The V and J calls and the clone size are those of that table, but D and trimming were determined from the DNA. Present in this sample are some 2.1 million clones, roughly 94% of which were seen just once. The ten largest clonotypes hold more than 0.1% of the sample.

The study at large found these results: About 4.5% of naive CD4, 3.5% of naive CD8, approximately 2.2% of memory CD4, and about 0.4% of memory CD8 clonotypes were shared across several donors. Naive subsets generally had larger estimated clonotype richness than memory subsets did. Incomplete sequencing was indicated by rarefaction of sorted-subset datasets, despite the large sequencing depth. Compared with non-shared clonotypes, the clonotypes found in all four sorted-subset donors had higher generation probabilities. Sampling was restricted to blood, and TCR repertoires in tissues likely differ from the TCR repertoires found in blood. Because the study included only a small number of donors, the genetic and exposure-history diversity represented was limited. Pairwise subsampling indicated that sequencing depth was expected to affect the degree of clonotype sharing among donors.

This clone occurred once. No cognate antigen has been identified for it. No quality values exist for individual bases; no much larger clone is one base distant. Within the sample, other DNA sequences also encode this same CDR3. The TCR sequence derives from a man between 18 and 29 years old in good health. Source material: naive CD4+ T cells sorted from blood. In the paper's terms, the cell subset or site label means: CD45RA+ positively selected.

In nucleotides, the sequence is TGTGCCAGCAGCCGTGACAGGGACACTGAAGCTTTCTTT. Its translation is CASSRDRDTEAFF. The chain uses TRBV27 and TRBJ1-1; 7 of the junction bases match TRBD1. Measured from the cysteine to the phenylalanine, the CDR3 is 13 residues long. The kept DNA is CDR3 alone, 39 bases in frame from the first base. The germline V and J ends show losses of 6 bases and 3 bases respectively, and no gene match explains 4 bases of the junction. From a lookup of the germline V gene (reference sequence), CDR1 and CDR2 are MNHEY and SMNVEV.